This T cell receptor (beta chain) was obtained from a study of shared clonotypes between healthy human individuals. Clones were read by immunoSEQ multiplex PCR, and TCRdb kept only the in-frame ones, dropping some. The sample carries about 2.4 million clones, over 85% recorded once. J was trimmed by 7 bases and V by 5 bases; bases with no gene match: 6. This CDR3 is built from 14 residues. Per the germline V gene, CDR1 is SGHRS and CDR2 is YFSETQ. V is TRBV5-1 and J is TRBJ1-4; 9 nucleotides match TRBD1. The specimen sequenced was naive CD4+ T cells from PBMCs. The sample's subset: CD45RA+ positively selected. The receptor was isolated from a man aged 18 to 30 in good health. Some clones in this sample may be carry-over from other donors' samples. The CDR3 DNA follows: TGCGCCAGCAGTCAACAGGGGGCTGGTGAAAAACTGTTTTTT. The encoded protein is CASSQQGAGEKLFF.